Each of the 10 T cell receptor beta chains below was sequenced from the same sample in a study of control samples from healthy donors and cancer patients. Some clones are missing from TCRdb's copy, which holds only in-frame ones; the method was immunoSEQ multiplex PCR. Of around 110,000 clones listed, 93% are singletons. The sequencing sample was made of blood. These receptors were obtained from a man under 40 in good health.

The genes are TRBV3-1 (or the pseudogene TRBV3-2) and TRBJ1-6; D gene unclear. The CDR3 totals 11 residues. Germline lookup yields CDR1 LGHDT and CDR2 YNNKEL (reference sequence). Trimming took off 4 bases at V and 12 bases at J, with 7 bases between the two ends. The CDR3 DNA reads as TGTGCCAGCAGCCTAATAGGACCCCTCCACTTT. It encodes CASSLIGPLHF.

This chain connects TRBV10-3 to TRBJ1-1; D is uncertain. This CDR3 is built from 14 residues. The germline V and J ends were trimmed by 1 base and 10 bases, with 16 bases remaining between them. Germline CDR1 is ENHRY and CDR2 is SYGVKD. CDR3 protein: CAISEFRARDGAFF. Here the CDR3 DNA reads TGTGCCATCAGTGAGTTCCGGGCCCGGGATGGAGCTTTCTTT.

In this sample, this clone turned up once. The gene calls are TRBV30 and TRBJ1-5, with 7 bases identical to TRBD1. The trim removed 5 bases at V and 1 base at J, leaving 8 bases unmatched. Germline V gene data show CDR1 as GTSNPN and CDR2 as SVGIG (reference sequence). The CDR3 spans 15 residues. The CDR3 protein is CAWHSGQSSNQPQHF. CDR3 nucleotide sequence: TGTGCCTGGCACTCGGGACAGTCAAGCAATCAGCCCCAGCATTTT.

This rearrangement joins TRBV7-6 to TRBJ1-5; D call uncertain. This CDR3 is built from 17 residues. Germline values: CDR1 SGHVS, CDR2 FNYEAQ. The V and J ends lost 5 bases and 0 bases respectively, with 17 bases between them. CDR3 sequence (DNA): TGTGCCAGCAGCCCCAGATATAGCGGGAATAGCAATCAGCCCCAGCATTTT. Amino acid sequence: CASSPRYSGNSNQPQHF.

This clone was recorded once. The chain joins TRBV30 to TRBJ1-3, with 9 bases that match TRBD1. This CDR3 has 14 residues. Trimming took 3 bases from V and 3 from J; bases not matched to a gene: 3. Germline CDR1 is GTSNPN and CDR2 is SVGIG (reference sequence). The CDR3: CAWRGTGLGNTIYF. The CDR3 bases are TGTGCCTGGAGGGGGACAGGGCTTGGAAACACCATATATTTT.

This chain links TRBV5-1 with TRBJ1-6; D call uncertain. This CDR3 has 15 amino acids. Deletions cut 9 bases from V and 0 bases from J, with 13 bases between. Looked up from germline, CDR1 is SGHRS and CDR2 is YFSETQ. The CDR3 reads CATKGDFSYNSPLHF. Here the CDR3 DNA reads TGCGCCACCAAAGGCGACTTCTCCTATAATTCACCCCTCCACTTT.

This chain uses TRBV30 with TRBJ1-1; no firm D call. CDR1 and CDR2 (germline): GTSNPN, SVGIG (reference sequence). The CDR3 is made up of 12 amino acids. Trimming cost V 7 bases and J 0 bases, with 9 bases left between them. The CDR3 region is CASKRVNTEAFF. CDR3 coding DNA: TGTGCCTCCAAAAGGGTGAACACTGAAGCTTTCTTT.

V is TRBV3-1 (or the pseudogene TRBV3-2) and J is TRBJ2-1; 7 nucleotides match TRBD2. Germline CDR1 and CDR2: LGHDT and YNNKEL (reference sequence). J was trimmed by 0 bases and V by 0 bases; bases with no gene match: 5. The CDR3 totals 17 residues. CDR3 in DNA: TGTGCCAGCAGCCAAGATCCCGGGGGGAACTCCTACAATGAGCAGTTCTTC. Translation: CASSQDPGGNSYNEQFF.

DNA for the CDR3: TGTGCCAGCAGCTTGGGCAGGGTGGAGAGAACTGAAGCTTTCTTT. This sequence encodes CASSLGRVERTEAFF. The J gene is TRBJ1-1, the V gene TRBV5-6; a weak D match, TRBD1 (5 bases). Trimming cost V 0 bases and J 5 bases, with 14 bases left between them. Per the germline V gene, CDR1 is SGHDT and CDR2 is YYEEEE. The CDR3 has 15 amino acids. Complete variable domain (other parts from reference TRBV5-6 and TRBJ1-1): DAGVTQSPTHLIKTRGQQVTLRCSPKSGHDTVSWYQQALGQGPQFIFQYYEEEERQRGNFPDRFSGHQFPNYSSELNVNALLLGDSALYLCASSLGRVERTEAFFGQGTRLTVV.

The rearrangement uses TRBV3-1 (or the pseudogene TRBV3-2) and TRBJ1-2; D call uncertain. Germline assignment: CDR1 LGHDT and CDR2 YNNKEL (reference sequence). This CDR3 contains 15 residues. V gave up 0 bases and J gave up 7 bases, with 15 bases separating them. CDR3 coding DNA: TGTGCCAGCAGCCAAGATTCAAGGGTATCGATTGGCTACACCTTC. Protein product: CASSQDSRVSIGYTF.